One and the same sample provided the 22 T cell receptor beta chains below, sequenced in a study of OX40 agonist ivuxolimab in advanced cancers. Profiling relied on immunoSEQ multiplex PCR, and the TCRdb table lists in-frame clones only, not all of them. The data show some 86,000 clones, around 82% seen once. The source was CD4+ or CD8+ T cells sorted from blood, collected in a trial of the OX40 agonist ivuxolimab. The source of these receptors is an adult with an advanced solid tumor such as melanoma, head and neck, liver or kidney cancer.

The V gene is TRBV15, the J gene TRBJ2-3; D uncertain. This CDR3 is built from 12 residues. V was shortened by 5 bases and J by 3 bases, with 6 bases between the two germline ends. CDR1 LNHNV and CDR2 YYDKDF come from the germline V gene (reference sequence). DNA for the CDR3: TGTGCCACCAGCGCCGGTACAGATACGCAGTATTTT. This translates into CATSAGTDTQYF.

This sequence joins TRBV2 and TRBJ1-5, with D possibly being TRBD1 (5 bases). With 4 bases removed from V and 6 bases from J, the gap between germline ends came to 13 bases. Germline assignment: CDR1 SNHLY and CDR2 FYNNEI. The CDR3 is 14 amino acids. CDR3 bases: TGTGCCAGCAGTGTCGGGGGGGTCATTCAGCCCCAGCATTTT. Translation: CASSVGGVIQPQHF. Complete variable domain (other parts from reference TRBV2 and TRBJ1-5): EPEVTQTPSHQVTQMGQEVILRCVPISNHLYFYWYRQILGQKVEFLVSFYNNEISEKSEIFDDQFSVERPDGSNFTLKIRSTKLEDSAMYFCASSVGGVIQPQHFGDGTRLSIL.

This chain uses TRBV18 with TRBJ2-1; D is unclear. Trimming took off 3 bases at V and 0 bases at J, with 9 bases between the two ends. The CDR3 length is 15 residues. Germline V CDR1 and CDR2: KGHSH, LQKENI. CDR3: CASSPRGSSYNEQFF. The CDR3 DNA reads as TGTGCCAGCTCACCCCGCGGTAGCTCCTACAATGAGCAGTTCTTC.

This clone was counted once. The rearrangement uses TRBV27 and TRBJ1-4; D might be TRBD1 (5 bases). V shed 2 bases and J shed 6 bases, with 13 bases lying between them. This CDR3 contains 15 residues. Germline-derived CDR1 and CDR2 are MNHEY and SMNVEV (reference sequence). The CDR3: CASSLVGDLDEKLFF. The CDR3 coding sequence is TGTGCCAGCAGTTTAGTTGGGGACTTGGATGAAAAACTGTTTTTT.

The CDR3, as DNA: TGTGCCAGCAGCTCCGGTGGGGGTTGGACAGCCCTAAATCAGCCCCAGCATTTT. Translation: CASSSGGGWTALNQPQHF. V is TRBV5-5 and J is TRBJ1-5, with D possibly matching TRBD1 (6 bases). The CDR3 has 18 residues. V gave up 3 bases and J gave up 4 bases, with 23 bases separating them. CDR1 is SGHKS, CDR2 YYEKEE, per germline (reference sequence). Combining the CDR3 with reference TRBV5-5 and TRBJ1-5 gives the whole variable domain DAGVTQSPTHLIKTRGQQVTLRCSPISGHKSVSWYQQVLGQGPQFIFQYYEKEERGRGNFPDRFSARQFPNYSSELNVNALLLGDSALYLCASSSGGGWTALNQPQHFGDGTRLSIL.

The chain couples TRBV4-3 to TRBJ2-2; D not certain. V was shortened by 2 bases and J by 4 bases, with 11 bases between the two germline ends. Germline-derived CDR1 and CDR2 are LGHNA and YSLEER. This CDR3 spans 15 amino acids. CDR3 sequence: CASSQPLTPTGELFF. CDR3 in DNA: TGCGCCAGCAGCCAACCGCTGACCCCCACCGGGGAGCTGTTTTTT.

The rearrangement joins TRBV6-5 to TRBJ1-2; perhaps TRBD1 as D (6 bases). V was clipped by 2 bases and J by 3 bases, with 13 bases between them. Looked up from germline, CDR1 is MNHEY and CDR2 is SVGAGI. This CDR3 has 15 residues. Written as DNA, the CDR3 is TGTGCCAGCAGTTACACGGCAGGGGCGGACTATGGCTACACCTTC. The encoded protein is CASSYTAGADYGYTF.

V usage is TRBV4-3 and J usage is TRBJ1-2, with D hard to call. Germline V gene sequence: CDR1 LGHNA, CDR2 YSLEER. The CDR3 loop spans 14 amino acids. V was pared by 0 bases and J by 4 bases, with 9 bases between. CDR3 bases: TGCGCCAGCAGCCAAGATAACGGCGGCTATGGCTACACCTTC. Protein sequence: CASSQDNGGYGYTF.

This chain uses TRBV7-9 with TRBJ2-7; maybe TRBD2 (5 bases). Between the trimmed V and J ends, which lost 10 bases and 2 bases, there was a span of 18 bases. CDR1 and CDR2 from the germline V gene are SEHNR and FQNEAQ (reference sequence). This CDR3 comprises 14 residues. Here the CDR3 DNA reads TGTGCCATCTGGGAGACCGGGCCGACCTACGAGCAGTACTTC. It codes for CAIWETGPTYEQYF. Using reference TRBV7-9 and TRBJ2-7 for the parts outside the CDR3, the full variable domain is DTGVSQNPRHKITKRGQNVTFRCDPISEHNRLYWYRQTLGQGPEFLTYFQNEAQLEKSRLLSDRFSAERPKGSFSTLEIQRTEQGDSAMYLCAIWETGPTYEQYFGPGTRLTVT.

The rearrangement links TRBV4-2 to TRBJ1-1; D gene unclear. Trimming left V 5 bases short and J 3 bases short, with 10 bases between. The CDR3 runs to 13 residues. From germline, CDR1 is LGHNA and CDR2 YNFKEQ. CDR3 sequence reads: CASSSTGYTEAFF. The CDR3 nucleotides read TGTGCCAGCAGCTCGACCGGGTACACTGAAGCTTTCTTT.

The V gene is TRBV19, the J gene TRBJ1-4; a possible D gene is TRBD1 (5 bases). The length of the CDR3 is 14 residues. Germline CDR1 reads LNHDA; CDR2 reads SQIVND (reference sequence). Trimming took off 2 bases at V and 7 bases at J, with 11 bases between the two ends. The CDR3 sequence: CASSIYGTGEKLFF. DNA of the CDR3: TGTGCCAGTAGTATATACGGTACAGGTGAAAAACTGTTTTTT.

The J gene is TRBJ2-2, the V gene TRBV6-1; D may match TRBD1 or TRBD2 (5 bases each). This CDR3 has 14 residues. Trimming left V 8 bases short and J 1 base short, with 11 bases between. The germline gives CDR1 MNHNS, CDR2 SASEGT. The CDR3 protein is CASPGPLNTGELFF. The CDR3, as DNA: TGTGCCAGCCCGGGACCGTTGAACACCGGGGAGCTGTTTTTT.

This rearrangement joins TRBV2 to TRBJ2-1; 10 positions match TRBD2. Germline V CDR1 and CDR2: SNHLY, FYNNEI. The CDR3 totals 14 residues. V lost 7 bases to trimming and J lost 4 bases; unmatched junction nucleotides: 4. This chain's CDR3 is CASIPGLAYNEQFF. The CDR3 bases are TGTGCCAGCATTCCGGGACTAGCGTACAATGAGCAGTTCTTC.

The chain joins TRBV5-4 to TRBJ2-3; unclear D gene. V was clipped by 2 bases and J by 0 bases, with 7 bases between them. The CDR3 is 14 residues long. Per the germline V gene, CDR1 is SGHNT and CDR2 is YYREEE (reference sequence). The DNA for the CDR3 is TGTGCCAGCAGCTTTGTCAGGAGCACAGATACGCAGTATTTT. Amino acid sequence: CASSFVRSTDTQYF. The variable domain in full, with the rest retrieved from reference TRBV5-4 and TRBJ2-3, is ETGVTQSPTHLIKTRGQQVTLRCSSQSGHNTVSWYQQALGQGPQFIFQYYREEENGRGNFPPRFSGLQFPNYSSELNVNALELDDSALYLCASSFVRSTDTQYFGPGTRLTVL.

The chain uses TRBV5-1 and TRBJ2-7, with 11 bases lining up with TRBD2. Per the germline V gene, CDR1 is SGHRS and CDR2 is YFSETQ. V was clipped by 1 base and J by 7 bases; unmatched bases: 4. The CDR3 runs to 14 residues. The CDR3 reads CASSLNSGRVEQYF. The CDR3 coding sequence is TGCGCCAGCAGCTTGAATAGCGGGAGGGTTGAGCAGTACTTC.

The gene calls are TRBV19 and TRBJ2-1; 12 nucleotides match TRBD2. CDR1 is LNHDA, CDR2 SQIVND, per germline (reference sequence). V lost 10 bases and J lost 0; bases outside the gene matches: 10. The CDR3 runs to 17 residues. This chain's CDR3 is CATAGTSGLISYNEQFF. The CDR3 DNA follows: TGTGCCACCGCCGGGACTAGCGGGTTAATCTCCTACAATGAGCAGTTCTTC.

This clone was counted a single time. J is TRBJ2-7 and V is TRBV5-5, with D perhaps matching TRBD1 (5 bases). The CDR3 is 14 amino acids. The V gene lost 1 base and the J gene lost 4 bases, with 12 bases spanning the gap. Per germline, CDR1 SGHKS and CDR2 YYEKEE (reference sequence). The chain's CDR3 is CASSLSPREYEQYF. DNA of the CDR3: TGTGCCAGCAGCTTGTCCCCCAGGGAATACGAGCAGTACTTC.

The chain combines TRBV2 with TRBJ1-5; 8 bases agree with TRBD1. The CDR3 is 16 amino acids. Trimming removed 6 bases from V and 2 bases from J; junction bases left unmatched: 9. Germline CDR1 reads SNHLY; CDR2 reads FYNNEI. The CDR3 coding sequence is TGTGCCAGCAGCCTAAACCGACAGGGGCGCAATCAGCCCCAGCATTTT. Translated, it gives CASSLNRQGRNQPQHF. The full variable domain, with the rest looked up from reference TRBV2 and TRBJ1-5, is EPEVTQTPSHQVTQMGQEVILRCVPISNHLYFYWYRQILGQKVEFLVSFYNNEISEKSEIFDDQFSVERPDGSNFTLKIRSTKLEDSAMYFCASSLNRQGRNQPQHFGDGTRLSIL.

This chain joins TRBV6-1 and TRBJ2-1; no firm D call. Germline V gene data show CDR1 as MNHNS and CDR2 as SASEGT. CDR3 length equals 13 residues. V lost 3 bases to trimming and J lost 13 bases, with 16 bases between them. CDR3 nucleotide sequence: TGTGCCAGCAGTGAGTCCCACCCATTTAACCAGTTCTTC. Its translation: CASSESHPFNQFF.

This chain joins TRBV28 and TRBJ2-2; tentatively, D is TRBD2 (6 bases). V gave up 6 bases and J gave up 0 bases, with 14 bases separating them. Germline CDR1 is MDHEN and CDR2 is SYDVKM. The CDR3 loop spans 16 amino acids. The CDR3 coding sequence is TGTGCCAGCAGAATCGGGGGTTACGCGAACACCGGGGAGCTGTTTTTT. Amino acids: CASRIGGYANTGELFF.

In its sample, this clone was seen once. The V gene is TRBV5-5, the J gene TRBJ2-7, with a possible D match to TRBD2 (5 bases). The V end was cut by 0 bases, the J end by 5 bases, with 15 bases between. The CDR3 length is 15 residues. Germline CDR1 reads SGHKS; CDR2 reads YYEKEE (reference sequence). CDR3 in amino acids: CASSLAPGKGNEQYF. The DNA for the CDR3 is TGTGCCAGCAGCTTGGCCCCGGGAAAGGGCAACGAGCAGTACTTC.

The gene calls are TRBV11-3 and TRBJ2-2; 9 positions agree with TRBD1. Germline V gene data show CDR1 as SGHNT and CDR2 as YENEEA. Trimming at V came to 5 bases and at J to 5 bases, leaving 6 bases not matched to a gene. This CDR3 has 15 residues. In DNA, the CDR3 is TGTGCCAGCAGCACCACAGGGGGCTGGACCGGGGAGCTGTTTTTT. Encoded protein: CASSTTGGWTGELFF.